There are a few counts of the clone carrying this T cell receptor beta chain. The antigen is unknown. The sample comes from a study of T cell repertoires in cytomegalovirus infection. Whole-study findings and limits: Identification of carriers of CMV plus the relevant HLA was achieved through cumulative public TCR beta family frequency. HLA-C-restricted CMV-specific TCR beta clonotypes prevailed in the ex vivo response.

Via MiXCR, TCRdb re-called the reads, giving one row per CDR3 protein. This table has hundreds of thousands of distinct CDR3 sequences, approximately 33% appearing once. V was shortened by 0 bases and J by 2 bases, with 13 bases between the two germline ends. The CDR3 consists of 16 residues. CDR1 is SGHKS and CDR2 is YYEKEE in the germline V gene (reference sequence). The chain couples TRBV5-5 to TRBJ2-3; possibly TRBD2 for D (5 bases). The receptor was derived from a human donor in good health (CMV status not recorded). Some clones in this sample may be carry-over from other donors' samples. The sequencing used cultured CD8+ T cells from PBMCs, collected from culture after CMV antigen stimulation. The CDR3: CASSLDAGTHTDTQYF. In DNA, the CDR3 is TGTGCCAGCAGCTTGGACGCGGGTACCCACACAGATACGCAGTATTTT.